This entry describes one TCR beta chain. The entry originates in a study of T cells in tuberculosis. Study-level findings and limits: Low-affinity CD1B-GMM tetramer-binding T cells may have been missed.

Sequenced by immunoSEQ multiplex PCR; TCRdb stores in-frame clones only, minus some. This sample has about 58,000 clones; 70% to 90% occur once, and the top ten carry roughly 22%. The V and J ends lost 7 bases and 7 bases respectively, with 21 bases between them. Germline CDR1 reads LNHDA; CDR2 reads SQIVND (reference sequence). The CDR3 is 15 residues long. After thawing and overnight rest, PBMC were stained with GMM-loaded CD1B tetramer, viability dye and anti-CD3 for sorting. C32 glucose monomycolate from Rhodococcus equi was loaded onto the CD1B tetramers. CD14-expressing monocytes were removed from PBMC before cryopreservation and sorting. Approximately 95,000 tetramer-negative cells were sorted from each donor.

The sequenced material came from CD1b-GMM tetramer-negative cells sorted from PBMCs. The TCR was taken from an adult woman with latent tuberculosis. The chain links TRBV19 to TRBJ2-3; TRBD1 is a possible D gene (6 bases). The CDR3: CASTTGSSGMYTQYF. The CDR3, as DNA: TGTGCCAGTACCACAGGGTCCTCCGGCATGTATACGCAGTATTTT.